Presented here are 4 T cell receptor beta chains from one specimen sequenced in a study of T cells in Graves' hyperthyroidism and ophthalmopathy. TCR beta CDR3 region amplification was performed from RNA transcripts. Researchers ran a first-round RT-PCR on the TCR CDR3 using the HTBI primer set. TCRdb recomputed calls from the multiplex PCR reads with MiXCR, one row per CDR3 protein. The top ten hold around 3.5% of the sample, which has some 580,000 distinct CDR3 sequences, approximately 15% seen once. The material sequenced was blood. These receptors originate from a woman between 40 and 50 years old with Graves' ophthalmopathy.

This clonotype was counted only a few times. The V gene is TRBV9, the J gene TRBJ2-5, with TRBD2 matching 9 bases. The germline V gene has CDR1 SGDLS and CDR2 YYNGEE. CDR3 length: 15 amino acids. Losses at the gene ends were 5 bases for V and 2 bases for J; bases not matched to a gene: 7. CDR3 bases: TGTGCCAGCAGTCCGGGACTAGCCTCTCAAGAGACCCAGTACTTC. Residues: CASSPGLASQETQYF. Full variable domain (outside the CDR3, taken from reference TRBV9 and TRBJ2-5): DSGVTQTPKHLITATGQRVTLRCSPRSGDLSVYWYQQSLDQGLQFLIQYYNGEERAKGNILERFSAQQFPDLHSELNLSSLELGDSALYFCASSPGLASQETQYFGPGTRLLVL.

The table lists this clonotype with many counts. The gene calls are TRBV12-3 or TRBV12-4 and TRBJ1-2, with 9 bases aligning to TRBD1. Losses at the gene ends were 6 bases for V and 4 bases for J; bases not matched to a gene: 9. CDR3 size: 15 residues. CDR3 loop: CASRGYGTGPYGYTF. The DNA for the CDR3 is TGTGCCAGCAGGGGTTACGGGACAGGGCCCTATGGCTACACCTTC.

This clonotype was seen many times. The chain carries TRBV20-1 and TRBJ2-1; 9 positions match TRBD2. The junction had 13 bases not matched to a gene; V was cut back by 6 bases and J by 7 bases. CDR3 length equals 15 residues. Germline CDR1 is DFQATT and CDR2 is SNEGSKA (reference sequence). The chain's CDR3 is CSAPGGLAGSNEQFF. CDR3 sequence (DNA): TGCAGTGCCCCTGGGGGGCTAGCGGGGAGTAATGAGCAGTTCTTC.

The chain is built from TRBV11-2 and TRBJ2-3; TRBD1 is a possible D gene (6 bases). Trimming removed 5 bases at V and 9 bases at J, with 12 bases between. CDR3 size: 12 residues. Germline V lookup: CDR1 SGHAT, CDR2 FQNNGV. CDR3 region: CASSGDRYTQYF. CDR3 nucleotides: TGTGCCAGCAGCGGTGACAGGTACACGCAGTATTTT.